This T cell receptor beta chain was profiled in a study of T cell repertoires in cytomegalovirus infection. General study points: Dominating the ex vivo response were HLA-C-restricted CMV-specific TCR beta clonotypes.

Trimming shortened V by 5 bases and J by 2 bases, and 9 bases separated the two germline ends. This CDR3 region has 13 residues. Germline loops: CDR1 SEHNR, CDR2 FQNEAQ (reference sequence). This clonotype was observed at least ten times. What it recognizes is unknown. TCRdb recomputed calls from the reads with MiXCR, one row per CDR3 protein. The data hold over 450,000 distinct CDR3 sequences, with 11% observed a single time. The specimen was PBMCs. This TCR derives from a human donor in good health (CMV status not recorded). Some clones in this sample may be carry-over from other donors' samples. The chain employs TRBV7-9 and TRBJ2-5, with D unresolved. The CDR3 DNA reads TGTGCCAGCAGCCCCACCGAGCAAGAGACCCAGTACTTC. Residues: CASSPTEQETQYF.